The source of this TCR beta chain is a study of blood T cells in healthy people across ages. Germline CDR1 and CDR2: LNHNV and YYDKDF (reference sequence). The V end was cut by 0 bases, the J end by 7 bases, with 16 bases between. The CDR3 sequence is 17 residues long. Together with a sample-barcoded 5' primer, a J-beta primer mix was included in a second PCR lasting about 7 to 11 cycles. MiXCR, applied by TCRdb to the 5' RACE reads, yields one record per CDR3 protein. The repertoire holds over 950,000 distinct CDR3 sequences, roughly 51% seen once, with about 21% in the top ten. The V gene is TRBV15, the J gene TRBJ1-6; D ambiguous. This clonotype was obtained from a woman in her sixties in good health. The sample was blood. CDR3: CATSRDRRELGNSPLHF. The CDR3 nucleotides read TGTGCCACCAGCAGAGATAGAAGGGAGCTGGGAAATTCACCCCTCCACTTT.